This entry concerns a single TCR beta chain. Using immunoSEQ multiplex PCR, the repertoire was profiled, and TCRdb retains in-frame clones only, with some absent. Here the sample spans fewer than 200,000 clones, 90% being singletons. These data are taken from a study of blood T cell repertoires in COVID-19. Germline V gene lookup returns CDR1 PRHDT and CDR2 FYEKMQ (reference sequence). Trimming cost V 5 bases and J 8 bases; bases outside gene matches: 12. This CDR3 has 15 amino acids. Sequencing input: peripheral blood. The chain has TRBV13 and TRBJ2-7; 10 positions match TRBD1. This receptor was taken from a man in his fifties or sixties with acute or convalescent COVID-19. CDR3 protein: CASSLWGTGELKQYF. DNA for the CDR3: TGTGCCAGCAGCCTGTGGGGGACAGGGGAACTTAAGCAGTACTTC.